The 29 T cell receptor beta chains below come from one sample, sequenced in a study of T cell repertoires in cytomegalovirus infection. Which antigens these TCRs recognize remains unknown. Each CDR3 protein is one row after TCRdb ran MiXCR on the reads. The sample lists 640,000 or so distinct CDR3 sequences, 30% to 40% occurring once. Sequenced material: cultured PBMCs, taken from culture after CMV antigen stimulation. These receptors all stem from a human donor in good health (CMV status not recorded). Some clones in this sample may be carry-over from other donors' samples.

This clonotype was detected only a few times. V is TRBV7-2 and J is TRBJ2-2, with D uncertain. Germline CDR1 SGHTA, CDR2 FQGNSA. The CDR3 spans 16 residues. Trimming pared 5 bases from V and 6 bases from J, leaving 19 bases between. CDR3 nucleotide sequence: TGTGCCAGCAGCCCTTCTCAGTGGTCAACGTCCGGGGAGCTGTTTTTT. Translating gives CASSPSQWSTSGELFF.

This clonotype has more than one count but fewer than ten. The chain is built from TRBV7-9 and TRBJ2-4; D unresolved. CDR1 and CDR2 from the germline V gene are SEHNR and FQNEAQ (reference sequence). The CDR3 sequence is 13 residues long. V shed 7 bases and J shed 0 bases, with 7 bases lying between them. CDR3 sequence reads: CASTEVAKNIQYF. The CDR3 bases are TGTGCCAGCACTGAGGTAGCCAAAAACATTCAGTACTTC.

This clonotype was detected only a few times. The chain couples TRBV9 to TRBJ2-3; TRBD2 matches at 13 bases. Germline CDR1 reads SGDLS; CDR2 reads YYNGEE. J was trimmed by 4 bases and V by 2 bases; bases with no gene match: 1. CDR3 length: 15 residues. Written as DNA, the CDR3 is TGTGCCAGCAGCGTGGGACTAGCGGGATCAGATACGCAGTATTTT. Protein product: CASSVGLAGSDTQYF.

The chain has TRBV3-1 and TRBJ1-1; no clear D gene. This CDR3 is built from 13 residues. Germline loops: CDR1 LGHDT, CDR2 YNNKEL (reference sequence). V lost 1 base to trimming and J lost 1 base, with 4 bases between them. CDR3 bases: TGTGCCAGCAGCCAAGCGACGAACACTGAAGCTTTCTTT. Protein product: CASSQATNTEAFF.

The sample holds many counts of this clonotype. J is TRBJ2-1 and V is TRBV7-2; the match to TRBD2 covers 11 bases. The CDR3 extends over 20 amino acids. The V and J ends lost 3 bases and 6 bases, in that order; junction bases with no gene match: 19. The germline V gene has CDR1 SGHTA and CDR2 FQGNSA. The CDR3 region is CASSFHPGLAALGGGNEQFF. The CDR3 nucleotides read TGTGCCAGCAGCTTCCATCCGGGACTAGCGGCTCTAGGAGGGGGCAATGAGCAGTTCTTC.

J is TRBJ1-2 and V is TRBV12-3 or TRBV12-4, with 8 nucleotides matching TRBD1. With V trimmed by 6 bases and J by 6 bases, 3 bases remained unmatched. The CDR3 length is 12 residues. The CDR3 loop is CASRGRGHGYTF. In DNA form, the CDR3 reads TGTGCCAGCAGGGGCAGGGGGCATGGCTACACCTTC.

The chain uses TRBV29-1 and TRBJ2-1; D might be TRBD1 (5 bases). CDR1 and CDR2 (germline): SQVTM, ANQGSEA. V lost 4 bases to trimming and J lost 4 bases, with 20 bases between them. CDR3 length equals 16 residues. The DNA for the CDR3 is TGCAGCGTTGTCTTGGGGCTAAACCTAGTATACAATGAGCAGTTCTTC. Amino acids: CSVVLGLNLVYNEQFF.

This clonotype was picked up a small number of times. The chain carries TRBV7-9 and TRBJ1-1; 10 positions match TRBD1. The V and J ends lost 10 bases and 2 bases, in that order; junction bases with no gene match: 13. This CDR3 has 16 residues. From germline, CDR1 is SEHNR and CDR2 FQNEAQ (reference sequence). CDR3 amino acids: CATRQTGGIPNTEAFF. CDR3 DNA sequence: TGTGCCACACGCCAGACAGGGGGCATCCCTAACACTGAAGCTTTCTTT. The complete variable domain, with remaining parts taken from reference TRBV7-9 and TRBJ1-1, reads DTGVSQNPRHKITKRGQNVTFRCDPISEHNRLYWYRQTLGQGPEFLTYFQNEAQLEKSRLLSDRFSAERPKGSFSTLEIQRTEQGDSAMYLCATRQTGGIPNTEAFFGQGTRLTVV.

This clonotype was observed a handful of times. V and J are TRBV5-1 and TRBJ1-4, with 8 nucleotides matching TRBD1. The CDR3 contains 12 residues. In germline, CDR1 is SGHRS, CDR2 YFSETQ. Unmatched junction bases numbered 0, after V lost 4 bases and J lost 7 bases. This CDR3 reads CASSTGGEKLFF. The CDR3 DNA reads TGCGCCAGCAGCACAGGGGGTGAAAAACTGTTTTTT.

This clonotype has just a few counts. This rearrangement joins TRBV2 to TRBJ2-5; D is uncertain. The length of the CDR3 is 13 residues. With 5 bases removed from V and 3 bases from J, the gap between germline ends came to 10 bases. Germline CDR1 and CDR2: SNHLY and FYNNEI. Here the CDR3 reads CASSMAGEETQYF. The CDR3 region has the DNA TGTGCCAGCAGTATGGCAGGAGAAGAGACCCAGTACTTC.

The chain employs TRBV2 and TRBJ2-1; perhaps TRBD2 as D (5 bases). V was clipped by 6 bases and J by 9 bases, with 15 bases between them. Germline V gene sequence: CDR1 SNHLY, CDR2 FYNNEI. The CDR3 length is 13 residues. CDR3: CASSFQRTSEQFF. The CDR3 DNA reads as TGTGCCAGCAGCTTCCAGCGGACGAGTGAGCAGTTCTTC.

This chain connects TRBV7-2 to TRBJ2-3; D may be TRBD2 (6 bases). Trimming pared 1 base from V and 2 bases from J, leaving 10 bases between. The CDR3 extends over 15 amino acids. CDR1 and CDR2 from the germline V gene are SGHTA and FQGNSA. DNA for the CDR3: TGTGCCAGCAGCTTAGGGGCTAGCGTCACAGATACGCAGTATTTT. As protein: CASSLGASVTDTQYF.

This clonotype was detected a few times. The rearrangement uses TRBV29-1 and TRBJ2-5; 7 bases line up with TRBD1. Per the germline V gene, CDR1 is SQVTM and CDR2 is ANQGSEA. The junction had 9 bases not matched to a gene; V was cut back by 1 base and J by 1 base. CDR3 length: 16 residues. The CDR3, as DNA: TGCAGCGTTGAAGGGGGGCAGGGGGACACCCAAGAGACCCAGTACTTC. Amino acids: CSVEGGQGDTQETQYF.

This clonotype has just a few counts. The chain employs TRBV5-1 and TRBJ2-5; D is undetermined. CDR3 length equals 15 residues. V was shortened by 0 bases and J by 5 bases, with 14 bases between the two germline ends. Per germline, CDR1 SGHRS and CDR2 YFSETQ. The CDR3 region is CASSLARQLVETQYF. CDR3 coding DNA: TGCGCCAGCAGCTTGGCCAGGCAGCTGGTGGAGACCCAGTACTTC.

This clonotype appeared many times. The chain carries TRBV7-8 and TRBJ1-5; D is uncertain. With 4 bases removed from V and 1 base from J, the gap between germline ends came to 11 bases. From germline, CDR1 is SGHVS and CDR2 FQNEAQ. CDR3 length equals 15 residues. As DNA, the CDR3 is TGTGCCAGCAGCTCCGGTCTTTTCAGCAATCAGCCCCAGCATTTT. Translated, it gives CASSSGLFSNQPQHF. Drawing the rest from reference TRBV7-8 and TRBJ1-5, the complete variable domain is GAGVSQSPRYKVAKRGQDVALRCDPISGHVSLFWYQQALGQGPEFLTYFQNEAQLDKSGLPSDRFFAERPEGSVSTLKIQRTQQEDSAVYLCASSSGLFSNQPQHFGDGTRLSIL.

As for this clonotype: This may arise from a read error, as a much more abundant clone is one base away. The V and J genes are TRBV7-2 and TRBJ2-5; TRBD2 agrees at 7 bases. From germline, CDR1 is SGHTA and CDR2 FQGNSA. The CDR3 is made up of 14 amino acids. V was clipped by 5 bases and J by 8 bases; unmatched bases: 11. In nucleotides, the CDR3 is TGTGCCAGCAGCCCCATGGAGGGGAGGGACACCCAGTACTTC. This translates into CASSPMEGRDTQYF.

In its sample, this clonotype was seen a few times. The rearrangement links TRBV18 to TRBJ1-6; D is possibly TRBD1 (6 bases). CDR3 size: 15 residues. Per the germline V gene, CDR1 is KGHSH and CDR2 is LQKENI. The V and J ends lost 4 bases and 8 bases respectively, with 15 bases between them. Here the CDR3 reads CASSQTQGWDSPLHF. CDR3 coding DNA: TGTGCCAGCTCACAAACACAGGGTTGGGATTCACCCCTCCACTTT. Full variable domain (rest looked up from reference TRBV18 and TRBJ1-6): NAGVMQNPRHLVRRRGQEARLRCSPMKGHSHVYWYRQLPEEGLKFMVYLQKENIIDESGMPKERFSAEFPKEGPSILRIQQVVRGDSAAYFCASSQTQGWDSPLHFGNGTRLTVT.

The J gene is TRBJ2-1, the V gene TRBV7-2, with D tentatively TRBD2 (5 bases). The germline CDR1 and CDR2 sequences are SGHTA and FQGNSA. Trimming took off 1 base at V and 7 bases at J, with 11 bases between the two ends. This CDR3 has 14 residues. The CDR3 coding sequence is TGTGCCAGCAGCTTAGATACTAGAAGAAATGAGCAGTTCTTC. Its protein is CASSLDTRRNEQFF.

Only a few counts were recorded for this clonotype. The chain joins TRBV12-3 or TRBV12-4 to TRBJ1-2, with 11 bases identical to TRBD1. This CDR3 contains 15 residues. V lost 5 bases and J lost 6; bases outside the gene matches: 8. In nucleotides, the CDR3 is TGTGCCAGCAGTCGGGGACAGGGGGGTTACGATGGCTACACCTTC. This codes for CASSRGQGGYDGYTF.

In this sample, this clonotype turned up many times. This chain joins TRBV7-2 and TRBJ2-1; 11 bases match TRBD2. Germline-derived CDR1 and CDR2 are SGHTA and FQGNSA. The CDR3 is made up of 15 amino acids. V gave up 3 bases and J gave up 7 bases; unmatched junction bases: 5. CDR3 protein: CASSFSGRAVNEQFF. The CDR3 DNA sequence: TGTGCCAGCAGCTTTAGCGGGAGGGCCGTGAATGAGCAGTTCTTC.

This chain joins TRBV28 and TRBJ1-1; 9 bases fit TRBD1. CDR1 and CDR2 from the germline V gene are MDHEN and SYDVKM. CDR3 length: 14 residues. The V segment lost 6 bases and the J segment 1 base; nucleotides outside the gene matches: 3. CDR3 in DNA: TGTGCCAGCAGACAGGGGGCCGAGAACACTGAAGCTTTCTTT. The encoded protein is CASRQGAENTEAFF.

CDR3 sequence reads: CASKTGGNTEAFF. The CDR3 DNA reads as TGTGCCAGTAAGACAGGGGGGAACACTGAAGCTTTCTTT. The gene calls are TRBV19 and TRBJ1-1; TRBD1 aligns across 9 bases. V trimming: 7 bases; J trimming: 1 base; junction bases outside the gene matches: 1. This CDR3 region has 13 residues. Looked up from germline, CDR1 is LNHDA and CDR2 is SQIVND (reference sequence). Full variable domain (missing parts from reference TRBV19 and TRBJ1-1): DGGITQSPKYLFRKEGQNVTLSCEQNLNHDAMYWYRQDPGQGLRLIYYSQIVNDFQKGDIAEGYSVSREKKESFPLTVTSAQKNPTAFYLCASKTGGNTEAFFGQGTRLTVV.

In this sample, this clonotype turned up once. V gene TRBV12-3 or TRBV12-4 combines with J gene TRBJ2-2, with TRBD2 matching 14 bases. CDR3 length equals 16 residues. Losses at the gene ends were 5 bases for V and 5 bases for J; bases not matched to a gene: 4. This chain's CDR3 is CASSMGLAGETGELFF. The DNA of the CDR3 is TGTGCCAGCAGTATGGGACTAGCGGGGGAGACCGGGGAGCTGTTTTTT.

The rearrangement links TRBV4-1 to TRBJ2-7, with a possible D match to TRBD1 (6 bases). Deletions cut 3 bases from V and 3 bases from J, with 12 bases between. The CDR3 has 14 amino acids. From germline, CDR1 is MGHRA and CDR2 YSYEKL. CDR3 bases: TGCGCCAGCAGCCAGAGACAGGAGGTCTACGAGCAGTACTTC. It translates to CASSQRQEVYEQYF.

The CDR3 sequence: CASSSGYTEAFF. CDR3 nucleotide sequence: TGTGCCAGCAGTTCGGGTTACACTGAAGCTTTCTTT. The V gene is TRBV28, the J gene TRBJ1-1; D not resolved. Trimming took 4 bases from V and 3 from J, leaving 6 bases between them. Germline values: CDR1 MDHEN, CDR2 SYDVKM. This CDR3 region has 12 residues.

V usage is TRBV10-3 and J usage is TRBJ2-7; D assignment may be TRBD1 or TRBD2 (5 bases each). V was trimmed by 2 bases and J by 4 bases, leaving 9 bases between them. This CDR3 comprises 13 residues. Per germline, CDR1 ENHRY and CDR2 SYGVKD. For the CDR3, the DNA is TGTGCCATCAGTGAGGGGACCAGATACGAGCAGTACTTC. Translating it yields CAISEGTRYEQYF.

The chain employs TRBV4-3 and TRBJ2-1, with D tentatively TRBD2 (5 bases). CDR3 length: 16 amino acids. Germline CDR1 reads LGHNA; CDR2 reads YSLEER. Trimming left V 0 bases short and J 5 bases short, with 14 bases between. CDR3 in DNA: TGCGCCAGCAGCCAAGATTCCGGACTTTTGGACAATGAGCAGTTCTTC. Translated, it gives CASSQDSGLLDNEQFF.

The V and J genes are TRBV20-1 and TRBJ1-5; D gene ambiguous. Germline V CDR1 and CDR2: DFQATT, SNEGSKA (reference sequence). The CDR3 runs 15 residues. Between the trimmed V and J ends, which lost 1 base and 1 base, there was a span of 11 bases. CDR3 nucleotides: TGCAGTGCTAGAGCCTTATCAGGAAGCAATCAGCCCCAGCATTTT. This translates into CSARALSGSNQPQHF.

This chain joins TRBV19 and TRBJ2-1, with TRBD2 identical over 9 bases. Germline-derived CDR1 and CDR2 are LNHDA and SQIVND (reference sequence). The V gene end was trimmed by 3 bases and the J gene end by 7 bases; junction bases not matched to a gene: 7. CDR3 length equals 15 residues. The CDR3 region has the DNA TGTGCCAGTAGTATGGTGGCGGGAGGGCCTAATGAGCAGTTCTTC. Residues: CASSMVAGGPNEQFF.